This TCR beta chain was documented in a study of blood T cell repertoires in COVID-19. CDR3 size: 15 residues. Germline V lookup: CDR1 MNHEY, CDR2 SMNVEV (reference sequence). Losses at the gene ends were 4 bases for V and 5 bases for J; bases not matched to a gene: 8. Repertoires were generated with immunoSEQ multiplex PCR, while TCRdb's copy carries only in-frame clones and drops some. The repertoire holds approximately 350,000 clones, with under 95% as singletons. The specimen was peripheral blood. The gene calls are TRBV27 and TRBJ1-1; 9 bases are a match to TRBD1. The TCR was taken from a young woman who had recovered from COVID-19. CDR3 protein: CASSSRGTGFTEAFF. CDR3 bases: TGTGCCAGCAGTTCCCGGGGGACAGGGTTTACTGAAGCTTTCTTT.